The rows below give T cell receptor beta chains drawn from one sample of a study of T-cell memory formation after mild COVID-19. In TCRdb, the 5' RACE reads were re-called with MiXCR into one record per CDR3 protein. The repertoire holds approximately 450,000 distinct CDR3 sequences, roughly 18% seen once, with roughly 12% in the top ten. What was sequenced was PBMCs or a T cell subset sorted from them (not recorded which). The receptors come from an adult woman who had mild COVID-19 (a few samples of this study predate the infection). Cell type and time point are not known. Each CDR3 is given with its conserved first and last residue. D genes are given only for firm matches. Clone size is given for some rows only: seen once, a few or many times, or a class if the clone is expanded.

d_gene: -; j_gene: TRBJ1-2; v_gene: TRBV19; abundance: -; CDR3aa: CASSTARYGYTF; CDR3nt: TGTGCCAGTAGTACAGCCCGCTATGGCTACACCTTC
d_gene: -; j_gene: TRBJ2-1; v_gene: TRBV18; abundance: few; CDR3aa: CASSPPGINNEQFF; CDR3nt: TGTGCCAGCTCCCCGCCCGGGATCAACAATGAGCAGTTCTTC
d_gene: TRBD2; j_gene: TRBJ2-1; v_gene: TRBV7-8; abundance: -; CDR3aa: CASSLLGRARYNEQFF; CDR3nt: TGTGCCAGCAGCTTATTGGGGAGGGCCCGTTACAATGAGCAGTTCTTC
d_gene: -; j_gene: TRBJ1-5; v_gene: TRBV30; abundance: few; CDR3aa: CAWSEGAGPNQPQHF; CDR3nt: TGTGCCTGGAGTGAGGGCGCAGGGCCGAATCAGCCCCAGCATTTT
d_gene: TRBD1; j_gene: TRBJ2-6; v_gene: TRBV12-3/TRBV12-4; abundance: -; CDR3aa: CASSMGQLISGANVLTF; CDR3nt: TGTGCCAGCAGTATGGGACAGTTAATCTCTGGGGCCAACGTCCTGACTTTC
d_gene: -; j_gene: TRBJ2-7; v_gene: TRBV27; abundance: -; CDR3aa: CASSLSAGTEQYF; CDR3nt: TGTGCCAGCAGTTTATCGGCAGGGACCGAGCAGTACTTC
d_gene: -; j_gene: TRBJ1-5; v_gene: TRBV27; abundance: -; CDR3aa: CASSLKGGNQPQHF; CDR3nt: TGTGCCAGCAGTTTAAAAGGGGGAAATCAGCCCCAGCATTTT
d_gene: TRBD2; j_gene: TRBJ2-7; v_gene: TRBV7-2; abundance: once; CDR3aa: CASSPALAGGGEQYF; CDR3nt: TGTGCCAGCAGCCCCGCACTAGCGGGAGGGGGCGAGCAGTACTTC
d_gene: -; j_gene: TRBJ2-2; v_gene: TRBV5-1; abundance: few; CDR3aa: CASSSRTDVNTGELFF; CDR3nt: TGCGCCAGCAGCTCTAGGACAGATGTAAACACCGGGGAGCTGTTTTTT
d_gene: -; j_gene: TRBJ2-5; v_gene: TRBV18; abundance: -; CDR3aa: CASSPPGYQETQYF; CDR3nt: TGTGCCAGCTCACCACCGGGATACCAAGAGACCCAGTACTTC
d_gene: -; j_gene: TRBJ2-5; v_gene: TRBV24-1; abundance: -; CDR3aa: CATSGTLANQETQYF; CDR3nt: TGTGCCACCAGTGGAACTCTAGCGAACCAAGAGACCCAGTACTTC
d_gene: TRBD1; j_gene: TRBJ1-2; v_gene: TRBV10-2; abundance: few; CDR3aa: CASREYTGGYGYTF; CDR3nt: TGCGCCAGCAGAGAATACACAGGGGGCTATGGCTACACCTTC
d_gene: TRBD1; j_gene: TRBJ2-1; v_gene: TRBV7-9; abundance: few; CDR3aa: CASQDREPGNEQFF; CDR3nt: TGTGCCAGCCAAGACAGGGAGCCCGGCAATGAGCAGTTCTTC
d_gene: -; j_gene: TRBJ2-7; v_gene: TRBV18; abundance: few; CDR3aa: CASSPPSGREQYF; CDR3nt: TGTGCCAGCTCACCACCCTCAGGGCGCGAGCAGTACTTC
d_gene: TRBD1; j_gene: TRBJ1-1; v_gene: TRBV5-1; abundance: few; CDR3aa: CASSQGQGVMNTEAFF; CDR3nt: TGCGCCAGCAGCCAGGGACAGGGGGTGATGAACACTGAAGCTTTCTTT
d_gene: TRBD2; j_gene: TRBJ2-5; v_gene: TRBV29-1; abundance: -; CDR3aa: CSVVRQAGGRETQYF; CDR3nt: TGCAGCGTTGTTCGCCAAGCGGGAGGACGGGAGACCCAGTACTTC
d_gene: -; j_gene: TRBJ2-7; v_gene: TRBV12-3/TRBV12-4; abundance: -; CDR3aa: CASSLAQGSSGEQYF; CDR3nt: TGTGCCAGCAGTTTAGCTCAGGGGAGTTCCGGCGAGCAGTACTTC
d_gene: -; j_gene: TRBJ2-3; v_gene: TRBV19; abundance: -; CDR3aa: CASSYLGMQAQYF; CDR3nt: TGTGCCAGTAGTTACCTGGGGATGCAGGCGCAGTATTTT
d_gene: -; j_gene: TRBJ2-4; v_gene: TRBV2; abundance: -; CDR3aa: CASRGQNIQYF; CDR3nt: TGTGCCAGCAGGGGGCAAAACATTCAGTACTTC
d_gene: TRBD2; j_gene: TRBJ2-3; v_gene: TRBV7-3; abundance: few; CDR3aa: CASSLTRPGTSGDTQYF; CDR3nt: TGTGCCAGCAGCTTAACCCGGCCCGGGACTAGCGGAGATACGCAGTATTTT
d_gene: -; j_gene: TRBJ2-5; v_gene: TRBV6-5; abundance: -; CDR3aa: CASSYAPRGRQETQYF; CDR3nt: TGTGCCAGCAGTTATGCTCCCCGGGGCAGACAAGAGACCCAGTACTTC
d_gene: TRBD2; j_gene: TRBJ2-1; v_gene: TRBV7-6; abundance: few; CDR3aa: CASSSFYGSSGILGDEQFF; CDR3nt: TGTGCCAGCAGCTCTTTCTACGGGTCTAGCGGGATATTAGGCGATGAGCAGTTCTTC
d_gene: -; j_gene: TRBJ2-5; v_gene: TRBV11-2; abundance: -; CDR3aa: CASSPQGGGQETQYF; CDR3nt: TGTGCCAGCAGCCCGCAGGGGGGAGGGCAAGAGACCCAGTACTTC
d_gene: -; j_gene: TRBJ1-2; v_gene: TRBV5-1; abundance: few; CDR3aa: CASSRGVDGLLNGYTF; CDR3nt: TGCGCCAGCAGCCGTGGTGTTGATGGCCTCCTCAATGGCTACACCTTC
d_gene: -; j_gene: TRBJ2-7; v_gene: TRBV20-1; abundance: -; CDR3aa: CSAPPRGDSYEQYF; CDR3nt: TGCAGTGCCCCCCCGAGGGGGGACTCCTACGAGCAGTACTTC
d_gene: TRBD2; j_gene: TRBJ2-3; v_gene: TRBV7-3; abundance: -; CDR3aa: CASSTGPRGATDTQYF; CDR3nt: TGTGCCAGCAGCACAGGCCCGCGGGGGGCAACAGATACGCAGTATTTT
d_gene: -; j_gene: TRBJ2-7; v_gene: TRBV20-1; abundance: -; CDR3aa: CSASTGLGTHEQYF; CDR3nt: TGCAGTGCCAGTACGGGACTTGGGACCCACGAGCAGTACTTC
d_gene: TRBD1; j_gene: TRBJ2-3; v_gene: TRBV20-1; abundance: -; CDR3aa: CSASGGGQGTDTQYF; CDR3nt: TGCAGTGCTAGCGGCGGCGGACAGGGCACAGATACGCAGTATTTT
d_gene: TRBD2; j_gene: TRBJ2-7; v_gene: TRBV7-9; abundance: many; CDR3aa: CASSPGLSLREQYF; CDR3nt: TGTGCCAGCAGCCCGGGACTATCCCTACGAGAGCAGTACTTC
d_gene: -; j_gene: TRBJ1-1; v_gene: TRBV2; abundance: few; CDR3aa: CASSAQALGAFF; CDR3nt: TGTGCCAGCAGCGCACAGGCGCTGGGAGCTTTCTTT
d_gene: -; j_gene: TRBJ2-5; v_gene: TRBV15; abundance: -; CDR3aa: CATSRDWITRETQYF; CDR3nt: TGTGCCACCAGCAGAGATTGGATAACAAGGGAGACCCAGTACTTC
d_gene: -; j_gene: TRBJ1-4; v_gene: TRBV11-3; abundance: few; CDR3aa: CASSPDGGEKLFF; CDR3nt: TGTGCCAGCAGCCCCGACGGAGGTGAAAAACTGTTTTTT
d_gene: -; j_gene: TRBJ2-2; v_gene: TRBV3-1; abundance: -; CDR3aa: CASSHALGLPGTGELFF; CDR3nt: TGTGCCAGCAGCCACGCCCTCGGACTTCCCGGCACCGGGGAGCTGTTTTTT
d_gene: TRBD2; j_gene: TRBJ2-7; v_gene: TRBV9; abundance: few; CDR3aa: CASSVLGLAGSEQYF; CDR3nt: TGTGCCAGCAGCGTCCTGGGACTAGCGGGAAGCGAGCAGTACTTC
d_gene: -; j_gene: TRBJ2-7; v_gene: TRBV7-3; abundance: -; CDR3aa: CASSLSGNRDYEQYF; CDR3nt: TGTGCCAGCAGCTTATCAGGGAACCGAGACTACGAGCAGTACTTC
d_gene: -; j_gene: TRBJ2-2; v_gene: TRBV5-1; abundance: many; CDR3aa: CASSFHSQGTTGELFF; CDR3nt: TGCGCCAGCAGCTTTCATTCTCAGGGGACTACCGGGGAGCTGTTTTTT
d_gene: -; j_gene: TRBJ1-1; v_gene: TRBV28; abundance: -; CDR3aa: CASSSVRRKENTEAFF; CDR3nt: TGTGCCAGCAGTTCCGTAAGGAGGAAAGAAAACACTGAAGCTTTCTTT
d_gene: -; j_gene: TRBJ2-1; v_gene: TRBV11-3; abundance: -; CDR3aa: CASSSRLYNEQFF; CDR3nt: TGTGCCAGCAGCTCGAGACTTTACAATGAGCAGTTCTTC
d_gene: -; j_gene: TRBJ1-5; v_gene: TRBV9; abundance: few; CDR3aa: CASSVGGLIDQPQHF; CDR3nt: TGTGCCAGCAGCGTAGGGGGGCTAATCGATCAGCCCCAGCATTTT
d_gene: -; j_gene: TRBJ2-1; v_gene: TRBV29-1; abundance: -; CDR3aa: CSVDPGGGSYNEQFF; CDR3nt: TGCAGCGTTGACCCAGGGGGGGGGTCCTACAATGAGCAGTTCTTC